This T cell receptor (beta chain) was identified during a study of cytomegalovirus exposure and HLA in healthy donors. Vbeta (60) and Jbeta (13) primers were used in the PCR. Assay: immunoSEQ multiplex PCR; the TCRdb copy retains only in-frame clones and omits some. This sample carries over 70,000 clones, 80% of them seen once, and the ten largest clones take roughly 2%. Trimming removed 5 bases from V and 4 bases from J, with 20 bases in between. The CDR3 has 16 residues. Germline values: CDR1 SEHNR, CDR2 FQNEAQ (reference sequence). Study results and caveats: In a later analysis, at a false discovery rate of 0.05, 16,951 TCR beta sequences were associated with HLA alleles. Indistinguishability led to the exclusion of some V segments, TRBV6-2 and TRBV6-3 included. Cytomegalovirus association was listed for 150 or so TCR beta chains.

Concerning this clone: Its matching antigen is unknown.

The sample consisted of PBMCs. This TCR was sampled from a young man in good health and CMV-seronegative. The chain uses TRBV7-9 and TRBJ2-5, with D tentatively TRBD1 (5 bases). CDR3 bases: TGTGCCAGCAGCCTCGACCCAAGACAGTTCGGAGAGACCCAGTACTTC. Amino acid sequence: CASSLDPRQFGETQYF.